This TCR beta chain was captured in a study of OX40 agonist ivuxolimab in advanced cancers. The CDR3 has 17 amino acids. Germline values: CDR1 MGHDK, CDR2 SYGVNS. Losses at the gene ends were 1 base for V and 2 bases for J; bases not matched to a gene: 9. Profiling relied on immunoSEQ multiplex PCR, and the TCRdb table lists in-frame clones only, not all of them. The data hold approximately 55,000 clones, with 75% to 90% observed a single time. V and J are TRBV25-1 and TRBJ2-5; the match to TRBD1 covers 8 bases. The clonotype was recovered from an adult with an advanced solid tumor such as melanoma, head and neck, liver or kidney cancer. The sequenced sample was CD4+ or CD8+ T cells sorted from blood, obtained in a trial of the OX40 agonist ivuxolimab. In DNA form, the CDR3 reads TGTGCCAGCAGTGAATGGGTGTCGGGGGACAGGCAAGAGACCCAGTACTTC. The encoded protein is CASSEWVSGDRQETQYF.